Following are 10 T cell receptor beta chains from one sample sequenced in a study of cytomegalovirus exposure and HLA in healthy donors. In the PCR, 60 Vbeta and 13 Jbeta primers were used. Method: immunoSEQ multiplex PCR; TCRdb's copy keeps in-frame clones and lacks some. Here the sample spans about 200,000 clones, 82% being singletons. Sequencing was done on a sample of PBMCs. The receptor set was obtained from a woman in her forties in good health and CMV-seronegative.

The chain employs TRBV7-3 and TRBJ2-2; maybe TRBD2 (5 bases). The germline gives CDR1 SGHTA, CDR2 FQGTGA. The CDR3 is made up of 14 amino acids. V was pared by 4 bases and J by 6 bases, with 12 bases between. The CDR3 region has the DNA TGTGCCAGCAGCTCCTCGTCCGGGGCCGGGGAGCTGTTTTTT. This sequence encodes CASSSSSGAGELFF.

This clone came up once. J is TRBJ2-7 and V is TRBV28; D might be TRBD2 (7 bases). Germline CDR1 is MDHEN and CDR2 is SYDVKM. The ends were cut back, 1 base at V and 1 base at J, with 14 bases in the middle. The CDR3 covers 16 residues. CDR3 bases: TGTGCCAGCAGTTTATATCGGGGGGCAAGTTCCTACGAGCAGTACTTC. Protein: CASSLYRGASSYEQYF.

Points on this clone: At one boundary the junction diverges from the germline segment, which might be a read error. This chain links TRBV2 with TRBJ1-4; D is ambiguous. There are 15 residues in the CDR3. Looked up from germline, CDR1 is SNHLY and CDR2 is FYNNEI. The CDR3 coding sequence is TGTGCCAGCAGTGATCCGGTCGCGGCTAAGGAAAAACTGTTTTTT. It specifies CASSDPVAAKEKLFF.

This clone was observed a single time. The chain is built from TRBV10-2 and TRBJ1-1, with TRBD1 identical over 7 bases. The CDR3 has 13 residues. Per germline, CDR1 WSHSY and CDR2 SAAADI. Trimming removed 6 bases from V and 4 bases from J; junction bases left unmatched: 5. CDR3 residues: CASRLRGTTEAFF. CDR3 nucleotide sequence: TGCGCCAGCAGGCTCAGGGGGACCACTGAAGCTTTCTTT.

The sample holds a few counts of this clone. This chain uses TRBV18 with TRBJ1-1, with TRBD1 as a possible D gene (6 bases). The CDR3 totals 12 residues. Germline CDR1 KGHSH, CDR2 LQKENI. V lost 3 bases, J lost 6 bases, and 8 bases lay in between. CDR3 amino acids: CASSPRTAEAFF. The DNA for the CDR3 is TGTGCCAGCTCACCTCGGACAGCTGAAGCTTTCTTT.

The genes are TRBV2 and TRBJ1-5, with 8 nucleotides matching TRBD1. There are 14 residues in the CDR3. The V gene end was trimmed by 5 bases and the J gene end by 9 bases; junction bases not matched to a gene: 9. Germline values: CDR1 SNHLY, CDR2 FYNNEI. In DNA form, the CDR3 reads TGTGCCAGCAGTCCCGGACAGGGTGCTTTGCCCCAGCATTTT. Its protein is CASSPGQGALPQHF.

The V and J genes are TRBV5-4 and TRBJ2-7; possible D gene TRBD2, 5 bases. Trimming shortened V by 4 bases and J by 5 bases, and 22 bases separated the two germline ends. In germline, CDR1 is SGHNT, CDR2 YYREEE (reference sequence). The CDR3 contains 16 residues. The CDR3 region has the DNA TGTGCCAGCAGCCCGTACAGTGGTGGGAGAAACGACGAGCAGTACTTC. Translating it yields CASSPYSGGRNDEQYF.

V usage is TRBV9 and J usage is TRBJ1-2; the D is unclear. V was pared by 0 bases and J by 8 bases, with 11 bases between. The CDR3 runs to 13 residues. Germline loops: CDR1 SGDLS, CDR2 YYNGEE. The CDR3 spells CASSVGEGTGYTF. The CDR3 region has the DNA TGTGCCAGCAGCGTAGGGGAGGGTACCGGCTACACCTTC. Drawing the rest from reference TRBV9 and TRBJ1-2, the complete variable domain is DSGVTQTPKHLITATGQRVTLRCSPRSGDLSVYWYQQSLDQGLQFLIQYYNGEERAKGNILERFSAQQFPDLHSELNLSSLELGDSALYFCASSVGEGTGYTFGSGTRLTVV.

The rearrangement joins TRBV28 to TRBJ2-5, with TRBD1 as a possible D gene (5 bases). CDR1 is MDHEN, CDR2 SYDVKM, per germline. The CDR3 is 13 residues long. V gave up 6 bases and J gave up 1 base, with 9 bases separating them. Here the CDR3 reads CASSPRVQETQYF. The CDR3 DNA is TGTGCCAGCAGCCCCAGGGTCCAAGAGACCCAGTACTTC.

This clone came up a few times. The rearrangement uses TRBV2 and TRBJ2-1, with TRBD2 as a possible D gene (6 bases). V lost 5 bases, J lost 10 bases, and 9 bases lay in between. The length of the CDR3 is 11 residues. CDR1 and CDR2 (germline): SNHLY, FYNNEI. The CDR3 nucleotides read TGTGCCAGCAGTTTTAGCGGAGAGCAGTTCTTC. This gives the protein CASSFSGEQFF. The whole variable domain, remainder taken from reference TRBV2 and TRBJ2-1, is EPEVTQTPSHQVTQMGQEVILRCVPISNHLYFYWYRQILGQKVEFLVSFYNNEISEKSEIFDDQFSVERPDGSNFTLKIRSTKLEDSAMYFCASSFSGEQFFGPGTRLTVL.